This record concerns one TCR beta chain sequence. Its antigen is still unknown. Method: immunoSEQ multiplex PCR; TCRdb's copy keeps in-frame clones and lacks some. The sample lists 45,000 to 60,000 clones, roughly 78% occurring once. Single viable CD3+CD4+CD8-CD45RO+ cells were sorted as the memory CD4+ T cells. The data derive from a study of memory CD4+ T cells and cytomegalovirus serostatus. Study-level information: This sample comes from healthy Belgian adults, fewer than ten CMV seropositive, 24 seronegative. Findings and limits, study-wide: About 40% of the roughly 150 known CMV-associated TCRbeta sequences appeared in CD4+ memory. A US-trained random forest predicted CMV serostatus with median AUC 0.91.

The CDR3 is 17 amino acids. CDR1 and CDR2 from the germline V gene are MDHEN and SYDVKM. V lost 5 bases and J lost 2, with 20 bases in between. The sequence was obtained from an adult in good health and CMV-seronegative. Sequencing was performed on memory CD4+ T cells from blood. The chain employs TRBV28 and TRBJ2-3; TRBD2 might be the D (5 bases). The CDR3: CASSVFRRREDTDTQYF. The CDR3 DNA sequence: TGTGCCAGCAGTGTGTTCAGGAGGCGAGAGGACACAGATACGCAGTATTTT.